This T cell receptor (beta chain) was sequenced for a study of blood T cell repertoires in COVID-19. In the study overall: T cells, B-cell-depleted T cells, or PBMCs supplied cDNA or gDNA.

The V end lost 2 bases, the J end lost 8 bases, and 10 bases lay between the germline ends. The germline V gene has CDR1 SGDLS and CDR2 YYNGEE. The CDR3 runs to 13 residues. Per the study methods: Estimates of nucleated cell counts were drawn from the amplification of reference gene primers. Assay: immunoSEQ multiplex PCR; the TCRdb copy retains only in-frame clones and omits some. The D gene and trimming were derived from the DNA, and the V and J assignments and clone size from that table. This table has under 95,000 clones, around 87% appearing once. Sequencing used peripheral blood. This sequence joins TRBV9 and TRBJ2-2, with D perhaps TRBD1 (5 bases). This clonotype was sampled from a human donor with acute or convalescent COVID-19. The donor label of this sample is uncertain. This chain's CDR3 is CASSVPPGGELFF. Written as DNA, the CDR3 is TGTGCCAGCAGCGTGCCTCCAGGGGGGGAGCTGTTTTTT.